These 18 T cell receptor beta chains came from one sample sequenced in a study of identical twins. A single record per CDR3 protein comes from TCRdb applying MiXCR to the 5' RACE reads. The sample records about 470,000 distinct CDR3 sequences, roughly a quarter being singletons. This sample also appeared in a second study, on T cells expressing NK-cell markers.

Sequences were obtained from CD4+ T cells sorted from blood. The receptors derive from a woman younger than 35 in good health.

V usage is TRBV5-1 and J usage is TRBJ1-1, with a weak D call TRBD1 (5 bases). The length of the CDR3 is 13 residues. CDR1 SGHRS and CDR2 YFSETQ come from the germline V gene. Trimming removed 1 base at V and 10 bases at J, with 14 bases between. The CDR3 region is CASSLYRGDPAFF. In DNA, the CDR3 is TGCGCCAGCAGCTTGTATCGGGGGGACCCAGCTTTCTTT.

This clonotype was observed a handful of times. The chain joins TRBV6-2 or TRBV6-3 to TRBJ2-7; 11 positions agree with TRBD2. With 7 bases clipped from V and 1 base from J, the junction kept 3 bases outside the gene matches. Germline CDR1 reads MNHEY; CDR2 reads SVGEGT. This CDR3 contains 14 residues. The CDR3 DNA reads as TGTGCCAGCAAAAGACTAGCGGGATCCTACGAGCAGTACTTC. It codes for CASKRLAGSYEQYF.

The chain uses TRBV25-1 and TRBJ2-1, with TRBD2 identical over 11 bases. V was clipped by 2 bases and J by 2 bases; unmatched bases: 5. The CDR3 extends over 17 amino acids. CDR1 and CDR2 (germline): MGHDK, SYGVNS. Here the CDR3 DNA reads TGTGCCAGCAGTGAACCCAATAGCGGGAGGGCCTACAATGAGCAGTTCTTC. Protein product: CASSEPNSGRAYNEQFF.

CDR3 sequence: CATSTGNGETQYF. Written as DNA, the CDR3 is TGTGCCACCTCGACAGGGAACGGAGAGACCCAGTACTTC. This chain uses TRBV2 with TRBJ2-5; TRBD1 agrees at 7 bases. This CDR3 has 13 residues. Germline loops: CDR1 SNHLY, CDR2 FYNNEI. The junction had 9 bases not matched to a gene; V was cut back by 10 bases and J by 4 bases.

This clonotype was seen more than once but under ten times. J is TRBJ1-1 and V is TRBV4-1; D remains unclear. CDR3 length equals 14 residues. CDR1 and CDR2 (germline): MGHRA, YSYEKL. Trimming took off 1 base at V and 1 base at J, with 7 bases between the two ends. CDR3 loop: CASSQVQQNTEAFF. The CDR3 nucleotides are TGCGCCAGCAGCCAAGTACAGCAGAACACTGAAGCTTTCTTT.

V and J are TRBV6-5 and TRBJ2-2, with D possibly being TRBD1 (5 bases). Germline V lookup: CDR1 MNHEY, CDR2 SVGAGI. This CDR3 has 19 amino acids. Trimming shortened V by 0 bases and J by 4 bases, and 21 bases separated the two germline ends. The DNA for the CDR3 is TGTGCCAGCAGTTACTCGAGAAGACAGAGACCCTACCTCACCGGGGAGCTGTTTTTT. It specifies CASSYSRRQRPYLTGELFF.

This clonotype turned up a few times. The V gene is TRBV15, the J gene TRBJ2-7, with a tentative D call TRBD1 (6 bases). Germline V gene data show CDR1 as LNHNV and CDR2 as YYDKDF (reference sequence). V lost 1 base and J lost 5, with 15 bases in between. The CDR3 consists of 15 residues. CDR3 loop: CATSRGYRAVDEQYF. The CDR3 region has the DNA TGTGCCACCAGCAGAGGTTACAGGGCGGTAGACGAGCAGTACTTC.

A few counts support this clonotype. V and J are TRBV20-1 and TRBJ1-4, with 9 positions matching TRBD1. Germline lookup yields CDR1 DFQATT and CDR2 SNEGSKA (reference sequence). The CDR3 contains 12 residues. V was clipped by 8 bases and J by 8 bases; unmatched bases: 6. The CDR3 region is CSPQGAGEKLFF. CDR3 nucleotide sequence: TGCAGTCCACAGGGGGCGGGGGAAAAACTGTTTTTT.

A few counts support this clonotype. The chain combines TRBV20-1 with TRBJ2-5; D is ambiguous. The germline V gene has CDR1 DFQATT and CDR2 SNEGSKA (reference sequence). The CDR3 is 14 amino acids. Trimming took off 2 bases at V and 4 bases at J, with 14 bases between the two ends. The CDR3 loop reads CSARPSPWSETQYF. In DNA form, the CDR3 reads TGCAGTGCTAGACCCTCCCCGTGGTCAGAGACCCAGTACTTC.

The J gene is TRBJ1-2, the V gene TRBV11-2; no definite D call. The CDR3 runs 12 residues. In germline, CDR1 is SGHAT, CDR2 FQNNGV. V lost 3 bases and J 5 bases, leaving 7 bases between the germline ends. CDR3 sequence reads: CASSFLRYGYTF. The CDR3 coding sequence is TGTGCCAGCAGCTTCCTCCGATATGGCTACACCTTC.

This clonotype was detected a few times. The rearrangement joins TRBV20-1 to TRBJ2-1; a weak D match, TRBD2 (5 bases). Germline V lookup: CDR1 DFQATT, CDR2 SNEGSKA (reference sequence). CDR3 size: 13 residues. With 3 bases removed from V and 9 bases from J, the gap between germline ends came to 15 bases. In nucleotides, the CDR3 is TGCAGTGCTAGTGAGGCGTGGGCGGGTGAGCAGTTCTTC. Its translation is CSASEAWAGEQFF.

The gene calls are TRBV24-1 and TRBJ2-1; a weak D match, TRBD2 (6 bases). This CDR3 is 11 amino acids long. The germline gives CDR1 KGHDR, CDR2 SFDVKD. The V end lost 4 bases, the J end lost 12 bases, and 9 bases lay between the germline ends. For the CDR3, the DNA is TGTGCCACCAGTGAGGGGGACTTGCAGTTCTTC. Residues: CATSEGDLQFF.

This clonotype has just a few counts. The chain has TRBV11-2 and TRBJ2-1, with D hard to call. The germline CDR1 and CDR2 sequences are SGHAT and FQNNGV. The CDR3 is 13 residues long. The V gene lost 3 bases and the J gene lost 7 bases, with 10 bases spanning the gap. In DNA, the CDR3 is TGTGCCAGCAGCTTGGGCGCCCAAAATGAGCAGTTCTTC. This translates into CASSLGAQNEQFF. The whole variable domain, filled in from reference TRBV11-2 and TRBJ2-1, reads EAGVAQSPRYKIIEKRQSVAFWCNPISGHATLYWYQQILGQGPKLLIQFQNNGVVDDSQLPKDRFSAERLKGVDSTLKIQPAKLEDSAVYLCASSLGAQNEQFFGPGTRLTVL.

This clonotype was seen a handful of times. The V and J genes are TRBV20-1 and TRBJ2-1, with D perhaps given as TRBD1 or TRBD2 (6 bases each). Germline V gene lookup returns CDR1 DFQATT and CDR2 SNEGSKA (reference sequence). Trimming removed 1 base at V and 7 bases at J, with 17 bases between. The CDR3 runs 15 residues. In DNA, the CDR3 is TGCAGTGCTAGAGTCGGTAGCGGACAGAGGAATGAGCAGTTCTTC. Protein: CSARVGSGQRNEQFF.

This chain connects TRBV11-2 to TRBJ2-7; 7 bases align to TRBD1. Germline values: CDR1 SGHAT, CDR2 FQNNGV. Unmatched junction bases numbered 7, after V lost 5 bases and J lost 0 bases. This CDR3 has 15 residues. CDR3 sequence: CASSPNRDSSYEQYF. Here the CDR3 DNA reads TGTGCCAGCAGCCCAAATCGGGACAGCTCCTACGAGCAGTACTTC.

This clonotype was seen more than once but under ten times. J is TRBJ2-7 and V is TRBV7-9; D unresolved. The ends were cut back, 1 base at V and 5 bases at J, with 15 bases in the middle. The CDR3 consists of 15 residues. CDR1 is SEHNR, CDR2 FQNEAQ, per germline (reference sequence). The CDR3 bases are TGTGCCAGCAGCTTAGAGGGAATAGCTGGCGACGAGCAGTACTTC. Its protein is CASSLEGIAGDEQYF.

This clonotype was observed a handful of times. CDR3 in DNA: TGTGCCATCAACCCAGGGGTTAACACTGAAGCTTTCTTT. Protein product: CAINPGVNTEAFF. The rearrangement uses TRBV10-3 and TRBJ1-1; maybe TRBD1 (6 bases). This CDR3 comprises 13 residues. V was cut by 7 bases and J by 2 bases, with 11 bases left in between. Germline V lookup: CDR1 ENHRY, CDR2 SYGVKD.

Only a few counts were recorded for this clonotype. V gene TRBV20-1 combines with J gene TRBJ2-1; TRBD1 aligns across 10 bases. The germline V gene encodes CDR1 DFQATT and CDR2 SNEGSKA (reference sequence). Trimming at V came to 7 bases and at J to 7 bases, leaving 10 bases not matched to a gene. The CDR3 runs to 14 residues. Here the CDR3 DNA reads TGCAGTGTTTCCAGGGGACAGGGGTGGAATGAGCAGTTCTTC. Translating it yields CSVSRGQGWNEQFF.